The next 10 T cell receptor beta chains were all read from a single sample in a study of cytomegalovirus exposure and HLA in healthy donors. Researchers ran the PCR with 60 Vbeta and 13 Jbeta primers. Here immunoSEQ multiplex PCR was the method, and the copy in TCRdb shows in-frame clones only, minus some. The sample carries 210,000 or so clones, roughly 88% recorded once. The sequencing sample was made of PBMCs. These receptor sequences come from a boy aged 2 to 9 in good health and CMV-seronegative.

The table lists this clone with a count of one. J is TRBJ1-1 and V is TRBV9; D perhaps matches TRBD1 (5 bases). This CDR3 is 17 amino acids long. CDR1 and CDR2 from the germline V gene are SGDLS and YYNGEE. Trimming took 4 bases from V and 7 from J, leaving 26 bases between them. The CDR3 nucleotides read TGTGCCAGCAGCACCCACCCCCCGGGGGTCCTATCTTTTGAAGCTTTCTTT. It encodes CASSTHPPGVLSFEAFF.

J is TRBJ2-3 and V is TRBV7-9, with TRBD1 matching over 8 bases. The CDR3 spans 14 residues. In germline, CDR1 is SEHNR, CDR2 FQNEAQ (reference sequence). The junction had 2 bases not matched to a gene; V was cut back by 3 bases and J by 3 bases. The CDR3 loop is CASSFQGATDTQYF. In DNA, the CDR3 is TGTGCCAGCAGCTTCCAGGGGGCAACAGATACGCAGTATTTT.

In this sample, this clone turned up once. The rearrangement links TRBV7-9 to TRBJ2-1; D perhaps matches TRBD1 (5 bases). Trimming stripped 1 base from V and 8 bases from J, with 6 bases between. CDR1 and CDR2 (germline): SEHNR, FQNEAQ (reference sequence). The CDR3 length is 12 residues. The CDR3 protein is CASSLEGYEQFF. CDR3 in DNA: TGTGCCAGCAGCTTAGAGGGGTATGAGCAGTTCTTC.

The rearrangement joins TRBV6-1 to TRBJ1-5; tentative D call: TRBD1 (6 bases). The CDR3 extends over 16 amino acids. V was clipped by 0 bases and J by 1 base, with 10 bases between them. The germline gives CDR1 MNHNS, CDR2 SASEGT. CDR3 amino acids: CASSEAGALSNQPQHF. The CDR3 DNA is TGTGCCAGCAGTGAAGCGGGGGCACTAAGCAATCAGCCCCAGCATTTT.

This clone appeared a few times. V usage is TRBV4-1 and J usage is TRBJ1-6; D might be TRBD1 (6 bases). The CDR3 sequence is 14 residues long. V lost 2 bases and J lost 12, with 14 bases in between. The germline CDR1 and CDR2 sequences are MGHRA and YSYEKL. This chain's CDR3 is CASSQPGAGQPLHF. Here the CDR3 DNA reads TGCGCCAGCAGCCAACCAGGGGCCGGACAACCCCTCCACTTT.

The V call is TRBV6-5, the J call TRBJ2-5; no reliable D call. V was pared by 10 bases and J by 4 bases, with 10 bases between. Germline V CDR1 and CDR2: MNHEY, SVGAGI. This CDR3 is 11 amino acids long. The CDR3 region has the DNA TGTGCCACCTATAGTCGAGAGACCCAGTACTTC. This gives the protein CATYSRETQYF.

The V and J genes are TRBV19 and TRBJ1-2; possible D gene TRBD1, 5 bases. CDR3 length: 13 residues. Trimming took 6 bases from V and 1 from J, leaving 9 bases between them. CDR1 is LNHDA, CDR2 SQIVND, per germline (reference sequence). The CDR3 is CASRQVLNYGYTF. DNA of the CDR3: TGTGCCAGTAGACAGGTTCTTAACTATGGCTACACCTTC. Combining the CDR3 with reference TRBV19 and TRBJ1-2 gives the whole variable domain DGGITQSPKYLFRKEGQNVTLSCEQNLNHDAMYWYRQDPGQGLRLIYYSQIVNDFQKGDIAEGYSVSREKKESFPLTVTSAQKNPTAFYLCASRQVLNYGYTFGSGTRLTVV.

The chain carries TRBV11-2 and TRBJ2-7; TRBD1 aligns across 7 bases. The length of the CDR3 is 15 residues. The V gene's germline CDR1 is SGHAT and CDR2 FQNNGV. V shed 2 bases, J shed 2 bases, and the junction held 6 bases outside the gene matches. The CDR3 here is CASSLQQGNPYEQYF. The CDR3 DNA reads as TGTGCCAGCAGCTTACAACAGGGGAACCCCTACGAGCAGTACTTC.

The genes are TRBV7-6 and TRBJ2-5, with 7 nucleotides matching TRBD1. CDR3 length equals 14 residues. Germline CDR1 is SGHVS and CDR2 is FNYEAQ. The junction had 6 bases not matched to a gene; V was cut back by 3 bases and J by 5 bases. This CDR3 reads CASSLTGRGETQYF. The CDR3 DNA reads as TGTGCCAGCAGCTTGACAGGGCGAGGGGAGACCCAGTACTTC.

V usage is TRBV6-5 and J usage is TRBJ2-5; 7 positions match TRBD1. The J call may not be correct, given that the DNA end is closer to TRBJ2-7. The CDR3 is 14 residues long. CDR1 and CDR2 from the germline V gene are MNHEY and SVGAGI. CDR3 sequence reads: CASSYSIRGSEQYF. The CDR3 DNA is TGTGCCAGCAGTTACTCGATCAGGGGGTCCGAGCAGTACTTC.